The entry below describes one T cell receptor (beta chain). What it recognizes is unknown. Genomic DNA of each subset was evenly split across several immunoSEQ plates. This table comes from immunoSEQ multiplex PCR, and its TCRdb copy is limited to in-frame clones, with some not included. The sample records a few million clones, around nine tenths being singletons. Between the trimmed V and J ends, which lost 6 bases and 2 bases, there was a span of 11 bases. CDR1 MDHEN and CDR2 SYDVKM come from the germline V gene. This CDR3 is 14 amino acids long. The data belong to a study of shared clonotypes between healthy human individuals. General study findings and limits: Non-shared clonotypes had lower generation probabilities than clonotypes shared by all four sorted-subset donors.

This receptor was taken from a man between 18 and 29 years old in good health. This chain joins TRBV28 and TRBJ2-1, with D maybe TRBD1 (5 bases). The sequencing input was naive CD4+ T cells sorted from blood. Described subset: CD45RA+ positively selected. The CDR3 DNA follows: TGTGCCAGCAGCTCTACAGGAACCTACAATGAGCAGTTCTTC. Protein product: CASSSTGTYNEQFF.